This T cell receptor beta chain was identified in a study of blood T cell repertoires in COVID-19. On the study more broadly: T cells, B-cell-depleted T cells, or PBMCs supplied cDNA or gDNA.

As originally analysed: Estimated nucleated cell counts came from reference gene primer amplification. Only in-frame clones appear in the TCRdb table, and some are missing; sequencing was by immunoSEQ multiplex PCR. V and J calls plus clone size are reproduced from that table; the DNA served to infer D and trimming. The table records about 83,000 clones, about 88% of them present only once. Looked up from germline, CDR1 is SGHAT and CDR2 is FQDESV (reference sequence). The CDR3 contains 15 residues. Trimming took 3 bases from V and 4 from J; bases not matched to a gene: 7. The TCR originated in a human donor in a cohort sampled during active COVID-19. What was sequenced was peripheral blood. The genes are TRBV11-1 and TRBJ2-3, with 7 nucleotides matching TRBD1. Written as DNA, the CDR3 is TGTGCCAGCAGCTTTGACAGGGTAGGGTCAGATACGCAGTATTTT. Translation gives CASSFDRVGSDTQYF.